A selection of T cell receptor beta chains follows, all from one sample in a study of regulatory T cells in long-lasting Graves disease. MiXCR, run by TCRdb on the multiplex PCR reads, gives a single entry per CDR3 protein. The sample records a few hundred thousand distinct CDR3 sequences, around 24% being singletons. Sequencing used peripheral blood mononuclear cells (PBMCs), obtained when the disease was refractory, from a patient treated with antithyroid drugs. The receptors here all came from a female donor with Graves disease. Both conserved end residues are part of each CDR3. The order of the fields is CDR3 length, V gene, clone size, D gene, J gene, CDR3 DNA, CDR3 protein. A D gene is named only where the DNA matches it firmly. Not every row has a clone size; where given, it reads once, few, many or a size class.

13,TRBV7-8,many,NA,TRBJ2-5,TGTGCCAGCAGCTCCGACAGTCAAGAGACCCAGTACTTC,CASSSDSQETQYF
16,TRBV20-1,NA,TRBD2,TRBJ2-7,TGCAGTGCCCTGGGGACTAGCGGGAGAGAGGCAAGTGGGCAGTACTTC,CSALGTSGREASGQYF
13,TRBV20-1,many,NA,TRBJ2-5,TGCAGTGCTACATTGACCATTCAAGAGACCCAGTACTTC,CSATLTIQETQYF
15,TRBV14,NA,NA,TRBJ1-1,TGTGCCAGCAGCCAAGGGTACGGGGGCCACCGGGAAGCTTTCTTT,CASSQGYGGHREAFF
14,TRBV3-1,few,TRBD1,TRBJ1-1,TGTGCCAGCAGCCGGGGACAGGTCGCCACTGAAGCTTTCTTT,CASSRGQVATEAFF
19,TRBV6-1,NA,TRBD2,TRBJ2-3,TGTGCCAGCAGCCCCTCCGGGACTAGCGGGAGACTGAGCACAGATACGCAGTATTTT,CASSPSGTSGRLSTDTQYF
15,TRBV19,NA,TRBD1,TRBJ2-5,TGTGCCAGTAGTACGGGACAGGGTCACCAAGAGACCCAGTACTTC,CASSTGQGHQETQYF
11,TRBV30,NA,TRBD1,TRBJ1-1,TGTGCCTGGAGGAGGGGGCTAGAAGCTTTCTTT,CAWRRGLEAFF
13,TRBV19,NA,NA,TRBJ1-5,TGTGCCAGTAGTCGGGCAGGGAGTCAGCCCCAGCATTTT,CASSRAGSQPQHF
14,TRBV19,NA,NA,TRBJ2-7,TGTGCCAGTGGGTCTGAGGGGAGTTCCTACGAGCAGTACTTC,CASGSEGSSYEQYF
15,TRBV12-3/TRBV12-4,many,NA,TRBJ1-5,TGTGCCAGCAGTTTAGCGCAAGGGAGCAATCAGCCCCAGCATTTT,CASSLAQGSNQPQHF
17,TRBV27,NA,NA,TRBJ1-6,TGTGCCAGCAGTTCTATATGGGGGAGCTCCTATAATTCACCCCTCCACTTT,CASSSIWGSSYNSPLHF
15,TRBV3-1,NA,NA,TRBJ1-3,TGTGCCAGCAGCCTACCGGGCAGCTCTGGAAACACCATATATTTT,CASSLPGSSGNTIYF
14,TRBV15,many,NA,TRBJ2-7,TGTGCCACCAGCAGAGATTTTAGCTCCTACGAGCAGTACTTC,CATSRDFSSYEQYF
12,TRBV3-1,NA,NA,TRBJ1-2,TGTGCCAGCAGCCGCCTAGACACTGGCTACACCTTC,CASSRLDTGYTF